This T cell receptor beta chain was identified during a study of blood T cell repertoires in COVID-19. This clone has at least ten counts. Some clones are missing from TCRdb's copy, which holds only in-frame ones; the method was immunoSEQ multiplex PCR. Here the sample spans nearly 250,000 clones, approximately 84% being singletons. V shed 2 bases and J shed 7 bases, with 5 bases lying between them. This CDR3 spans 12 amino acids. CDR1 is MNHEY, CDR2 SMNVEV, per germline (reference sequence). The rearrangement uses TRBV27 and TRBJ2-2; D possibly corresponds to TRBD2 (5 bases). The sequence was obtained from an elderly woman with acute or convalescent COVID-19. The sample was peripheral blood. DNA for the CDR3: TGTGCCAGCAGTTTAGAGGGCGGGGAGCTGTTTTTT. It encodes CASSLEGGELFF.